This T cell receptor (beta chain) was sequenced during a study of T-cell reconstitution after alpha-beta-depleted transplantation in children. Broader study findings: It was reported that alpha-beta T cells came from several hundred expanded graft clones (about two months after transplant).

Unique molecular identifiers were used in preparing the TCRbeta library. TCRdb processed the PCR reads anew with MiXCR; each CDR3 protein has one entry. Of hundreds of thousands of distinct CDR3 sequences detected, roughly 8.2% appear once; the ten largest clones hold 6.3%. This clonotype was picked up many times. No antigen is known for it. Germline V gene lookup returns CDR1 ENHRY and CDR2 SYGVKD. The CDR3 extends over 14 amino acids. Between the trimmed V and J ends, which lost 2 bases and 1 base, there was a span of 6 bases. The chain combines TRBV10-3 with TRBJ2-4; D is uncertain. Here the sequenced sample was PBMCs, mostly from graft donor cells, taken 180 days after TCRalphabeta/CD19-depleted stem cell transplant. This sequence was found in a male patient aged 10 to 17 who had a stem cell transplant for acute lymphoblastic leukemia, so the T cells may come from the graft donor. The CDR3 coding sequence is TGTGCCATCAGTGAGGGCTATGCCAAAAACATTCAGTACTTC. It encodes CAISEGYAKNIQYF.